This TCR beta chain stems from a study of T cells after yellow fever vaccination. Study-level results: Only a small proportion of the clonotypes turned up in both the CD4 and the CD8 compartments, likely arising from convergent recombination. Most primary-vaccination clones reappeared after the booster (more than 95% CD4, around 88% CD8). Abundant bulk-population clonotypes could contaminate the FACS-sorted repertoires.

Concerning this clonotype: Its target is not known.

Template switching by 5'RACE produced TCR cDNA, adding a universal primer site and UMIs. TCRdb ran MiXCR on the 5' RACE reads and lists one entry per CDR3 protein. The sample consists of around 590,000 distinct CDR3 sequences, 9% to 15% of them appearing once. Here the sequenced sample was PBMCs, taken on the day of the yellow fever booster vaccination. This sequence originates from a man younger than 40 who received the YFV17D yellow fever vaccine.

The CDR3 loop is CASSRNRGNSPLHF. The CDR3 nucleotides are TGTGCCAGCAGCCGTAACAGGGGTAATTCACCCCTCCACTTT. The chain uses TRBV12-3 or TRBV12-4 and TRBJ1-6; 7 nucleotides line up with TRBD1. J lost 6 bases, V lost 6 bases, and 5 bases had no gene match. This CDR3 has 14 amino acids.